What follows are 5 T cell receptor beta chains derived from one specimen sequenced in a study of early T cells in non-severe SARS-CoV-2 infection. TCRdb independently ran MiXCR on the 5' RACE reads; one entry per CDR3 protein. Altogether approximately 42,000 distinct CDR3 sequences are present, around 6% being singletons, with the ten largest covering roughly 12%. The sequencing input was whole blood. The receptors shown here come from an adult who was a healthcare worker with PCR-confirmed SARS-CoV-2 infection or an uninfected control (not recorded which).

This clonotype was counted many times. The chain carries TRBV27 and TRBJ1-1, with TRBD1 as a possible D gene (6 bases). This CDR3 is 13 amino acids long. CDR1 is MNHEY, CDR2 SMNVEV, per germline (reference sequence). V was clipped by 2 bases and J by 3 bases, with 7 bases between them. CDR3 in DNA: TGTGCCAGCAGTTTAAAGGGGGACACTGAAGCTTTCTTT. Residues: CASSLKGDTEAFF.

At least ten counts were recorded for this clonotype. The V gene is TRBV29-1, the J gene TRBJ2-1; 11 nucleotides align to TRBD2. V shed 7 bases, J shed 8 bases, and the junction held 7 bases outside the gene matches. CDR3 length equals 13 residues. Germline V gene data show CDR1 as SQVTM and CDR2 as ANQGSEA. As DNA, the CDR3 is TGCAGCGGTATAGCGGGGGGGGTGGATGAGCAGTTCTTC. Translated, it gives CSGIAGGVDEQFF.

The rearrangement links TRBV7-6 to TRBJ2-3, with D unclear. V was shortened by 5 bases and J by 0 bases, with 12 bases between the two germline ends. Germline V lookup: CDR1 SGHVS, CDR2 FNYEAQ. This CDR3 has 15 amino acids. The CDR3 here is CASSQKRASTDTQYF. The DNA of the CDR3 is TGTGCCAGCAGCCAGAAGAGAGCTAGCACAGATACGCAGTATTTT. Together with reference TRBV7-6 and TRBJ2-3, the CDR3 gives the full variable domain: GAGVSQSPRYKVTKRGQDVALRCDPISGHVSLYWYRQALGQGPEFLTYFNYEAQQDKSGLPNDRFSAERPEGSISTLTIQRTEQRDSAMYRCASSQKRASTDTQYFGPGTRLTVL.

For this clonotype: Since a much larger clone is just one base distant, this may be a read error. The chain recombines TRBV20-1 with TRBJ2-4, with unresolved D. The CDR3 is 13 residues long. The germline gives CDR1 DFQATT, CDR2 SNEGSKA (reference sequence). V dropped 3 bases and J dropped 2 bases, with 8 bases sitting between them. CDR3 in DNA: TGCAGTGCTAGGAAAAACACCAAAAACATTCAGTACTTC. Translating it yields CSARKNTKNIQYF.

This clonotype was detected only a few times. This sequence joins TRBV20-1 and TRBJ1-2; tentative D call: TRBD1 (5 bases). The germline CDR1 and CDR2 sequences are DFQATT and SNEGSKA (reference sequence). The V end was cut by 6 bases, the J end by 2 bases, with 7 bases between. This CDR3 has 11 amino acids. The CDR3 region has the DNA TGCAGTGCCAGACAGAACTATGGCTACACCTTC. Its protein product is CSARQNYGYTF.